Listed here are 27 T cell receptor beta chains from one sample, sequenced in a study of cytomegalovirus exposure and HLA in healthy donors. The PCR used 60 Vbeta and 13 Jbeta primers. Some clones are missing from TCRdb's copy, which holds only in-frame ones; the method was immunoSEQ multiplex PCR. This table has around 150,000 clones, roughly three quarters appearing once. The sequencing sample was made of PBMCs. The receptors shown here come from a man aged 35-49 years in good health and CMV-seropositive.

The CDR3 DNA follows: TGTGCCAGCTCACCACAAGCACAGCCAAATGAAAAACTGTTTTTT. As protein: CASSPQAQPNEKLFF. The chain recombines TRBV18 with TRBJ1-4; no clear D gene. Deletions cut 1 base from V and 5 bases from J, with 11 bases between. The CDR3 spans 15 residues. Germline-derived CDR1 and CDR2 are KGHSH and LQKENI.

The J gene is TRBJ1-2, the V gene TRBV29-1, with TRBD1 as a possible D gene (6 bases). Trimming pared 7 bases from V and 6 bases from J, leaving 12 bases between. There are 11 residues in the CDR3. Germline loops: CDR1 SQVTM, CDR2 ANQGSEA. The CDR3: CSELRQDGYTF. CDR3 DNA sequence: TGCAGCGAACTCCGACAGGATGGCTACACCTTC.

The J gene is TRBJ1-6, the V gene TRBV27; D is possibly TRBD1 (5 bases). V shed 6 bases and J shed 5 bases, with 8 bases lying between them. The CDR3 covers 13 residues. Looked up from germline, CDR1 is MNHEY and CDR2 is SMNVEV (reference sequence). CDR3 DNA sequence: TGTGCCAGCAGAGACAGAGATAATTCACCCCTCCACTTT. Protein: CASRDRDNSPLHF.

V is TRBV5-4 and J is TRBJ1-2, with 10 bases that match TRBD1. Germline CDR1 is SGHNT and CDR2 is YYREEE (reference sequence). V lost 4 bases to trimming and J lost 4 bases; unmatched junction nucleotides: 7. The CDR3 totals 15 residues. CDR3 coding DNA: TGTGCCAGCAGCAGCCGGGACAGGGGCGCCTATGGCTACACCTTC. As protein: CASSSRDRGAYGYTF.

The J gene is TRBJ1-2, the V gene TRBV7-8, with D tentatively TRBD1 (5 bases). Deletions cut 5 bases from V and 0 bases from J, with 13 bases between. The CDR3 consists of 15 residues. CDR1 and CDR2 from the germline V gene are SGHVS and FQNEAQ. CDR3 bases: TGTGCCAGCAGCCCACGGACAATTCCTAACTATGGCTACACCTTC. This translates into CASSPRTIPNYGYTF.

The genes are TRBV10-3 and TRBJ1-6; 8 bases fit TRBD1. V dropped 5 bases and J dropped 7; count of bases not matched to a gene: 4. The germline gives CDR1 ENHRY, CDR2 SYGVKD. The CDR3 loop spans 14 amino acids. The CDR3 reads CAISSAGGNSPLHF. The CDR3 DNA reads TGTGCCATCAGTTCGGCAGGGGGCAATTCACCCCTCCACTTT.

The table lists this clone with a few counts. The V call is TRBV25-1, the J call TRBJ1-1, with a possible D match to TRBD1 (6 bases). V shed 4 bases and J shed 2 bases, with 8 bases lying between them. The CDR3 extends over 13 amino acids. Germline assignment: CDR1 MGHDK and CDR2 SYGVNS. The CDR3 coding sequence is TGTGCCAGCAGTGTAGGGACAAACACTGAAGCTTTCTTT. Encoded protein: CASSVGTNTEAFF.

Notes on this clone: At one boundary the junction diverges from the germline segment, which might be a read error. This rearrangement joins TRBV7-7 to TRBJ2-5; maybe TRBD2 (6 bases). CDR3 length: 13 amino acids. Germline CDR1 reads SSHAT; CDR2 reads FNYEAQ (reference sequence). CDR3: CASSLGMGDSQYF. The CDR3 DNA reads TGTGCTAGCAGCCTAGGGATGGGGGACTCCCAGTACTTC. Looking up the rest from reference TRBV7-7 and TRBJ2-5 gives the full variable domain: GAGVSQSPRYKVTKRGQDVTLRCDPISSHATLYWYQQALGQGPEFLTYFNYEAQPDKSGLPSDRFSAERPEGSISTLTIQRTEQRDSAMYRCASSLGMGDSQYFGPGTRLLVL.

This clone was seen a few times. The chain uses TRBV27 and TRBJ2-3, with TRBD1 identical over 9 bases. V shed 8 bases, J shed 12 bases, and the junction held 6 bases outside the gene matches. This CDR3 region has 11 residues. CDR1 is MNHEY and CDR2 is SMNVEV in the germline V gene (reference sequence). CDR3 bases: TGTGCCAGCTGGACAGGGGTGAATCAGTATTTT. Amino acid sequence: CASWTGVNQYF.

The chain employs TRBV11-2 and TRBJ1-3; 8 positions agree with TRBD1. This CDR3 has 17 amino acids. The V segment lost 2 bases and the J segment 2 bases; nucleotides outside the gene matches: 8. Germline CDR1 and CDR2: SGHAT and FQNNGV. The CDR3 loop is CASSLPPFRGPGNTIYF. The CDR3 DNA follows: TGTGCCAGCAGCTTACCTCCTTTCAGGGGGCCTGGAAACACCATATATTTT.

This clone appeared once. This sequence joins TRBV2 and TRBJ1-5, with D perhaps matching TRBD1 (5 bases). With 8 bases removed from V and 0 bases from J, the gap between germline ends came to 8 bases. This CDR3 is 13 amino acids long. CDR1 and CDR2 from the germline V gene are SNHLY and FYNNEI. This CDR3 reads CASGRGSNQPQHF. The CDR3 coding sequence is TGTGCCAGCGGAAGGGGTAGCAATCAGCCCCAGCATTTT.

J is TRBJ2-5 and V is TRBV5-1, with TRBD1 identical over 9 bases. CDR1 and CDR2 from the germline V gene are SGHRS and YFSETQ. V was pared by 4 bases and J by 1 base, with 8 bases of the junction left unmatched. The CDR3 spans 16 residues. The CDR3 protein is CASSPGQGSGQETQYF. The CDR3 DNA sequence: TGCGCCAGCAGCCCGGGACAGGGATCTGGCCAAGAGACCCAGTACTTC.

This sequence joins TRBV19 and TRBJ1-1, with D tentatively TRBD1 (6 bases). The CDR3 contains 14 residues. V was clipped by 4 bases and J by 7 bases, with 16 bases between them. Germline-derived CDR1 and CDR2 are LNHDA and SQIVND (reference sequence). The CDR3: CASSKGGGPGEAFF. The CDR3 bases are TGTGCCAGTAGTAAAGGGGGGGGGCCAGGTGAAGCTTTCTTT.

The gene calls are TRBV7-9 and TRBJ2-5; unclear D gene. The J call may be incorrect, as the DNA end agrees better with TRBJ2-7. The CDR3 is 14 amino acids. Germline-derived CDR1 and CDR2 are SEHNR and FQNEAQ (reference sequence). This chain's CDR3 is CASSFPGSSYEQYF. CDR3 coding DNA: TGTGCCAGCAGCTTCCCAGGAAGCTCCTACGAGCAGTACTTC.

The chain employs TRBV15 and TRBJ2-7; 7 bases map to TRBD2. CDR1 and CDR2 from the germline V gene are LNHNV and YYDKDF (reference sequence). This CDR3 has 15 residues. Losses at the gene ends were 0 bases for V and 3 bases for J; bases not matched to a gene: 5. The CDR3 sequence is CATSRDLGGDYEQYF. The CDR3 nucleotides read TGTGCCACCAGCAGAGATCTGGGAGGGGACTACGAGCAGTACTTC.

This clone was counted a few times. The rearrangement links TRBV6-5 to TRBJ2-3, with D possibly matching TRBD2 (6 bases). CDR1 is MNHEY and CDR2 is SVGAGI in the germline V gene. The length of the CDR3 is 13 residues. V lost 5 bases, J lost 4 bases, and 10 bases lay in between. The CDR3 loop reads CASSGGWADTQYF. The DNA of the CDR3 is TGTGCCAGCAGTGGGGGGTGGGCAGATACGCAGTATTTT.

The J gene is TRBJ1-2, the V gene TRBV11-2; weak D call: TRBD1 (6 bases). Per the germline V gene, CDR1 is SGHAT and CDR2 is FQNNGV. This CDR3 spans 15 amino acids. The V end was cut by 6 bases, the J end by 2 bases, with 16 bases between. The CDR3 coding sequence is TGTGCCAGCAGTTGGGCCAGGGGAGCGAACTATGGCTACACCTTC. Its translation: CASSWARGANYGYTF.

Here the CDR3 reads CASSLVVNTEAFF. The CDR3 region has the DNA TGTGCCAGCAGCTTAGTAGTCAACACTGAAGCTTTCTTT. This chain uses TRBV11-1 with TRBJ1-1; no reliable D call. Germline values: CDR1 SGHAT, CDR2 FQDESV (reference sequence). V was cut by 1 base and J by 2 bases, with 5 bases left in between. This CDR3 has 13 residues.

This clone showed up just a few times. This chain connects TRBV6-1 to TRBJ1-2; D is uncertain. CDR3 size: 17 residues. Germline CDR1 is MNHNS and CDR2 is SASEGT. The V gene lost 0 bases and the J gene lost 1 base, with 15 bases spanning the gap. The chain's CDR3 is CASSEARRQANNYGYTF. CDR3 sequence (DNA): TGTGCCAGCAGTGAAGCGCGACGGCAGGCGAATAACTATGGCTACACCTTC.

The chain has TRBV5-4 and TRBJ1-2; D perhaps matches TRBD1 (5 bases). With 4 bases removed from V and 7 bases from J, the gap between germline ends came to 11 bases. CDR3 length: 12 residues. Germline V gene sequence: CDR1 SGHNT, CDR2 YYREEE (reference sequence). The CDR3 sequence is CASSEGHFGYTF. The CDR3 nucleotides read TGTGCCAGCAGCGAAGGACATTTTGGCTACACCTTC.

The rearrangement uses TRBV6-5 and TRBJ1-1; the D is unclear. Germline V gene data show CDR1 as MNHEY and CDR2 as SVGAGI. The length of the CDR3 is 13 residues. V was pared by 2 bases and J by 3 bases, with 7 bases between. The CDR3 DNA reads as TGTGCCAGCAGTTACCTGGGCCACACTGAAGCTTTCTTT. Protein sequence: CASSYLGHTEAFF.

This chain joins TRBV5-1 and TRBJ2-1; D is ambiguous. The CDR3 has 14 residues. The V and J ends lost 0 bases and 8 bases respectively, with 12 bases between them. The germline CDR1 and CDR2 sequences are SGHRS and YFSETQ. CDR3 amino acids: CASSLGPSSDEQFF. The CDR3 DNA reads as TGCGCCAGCAGCTTGGGACCTTCCAGCGATGAGCAGTTCTTC.

This chain joins TRBV9 and TRBJ2-4; D call uncertain. CDR1 and CDR2 (germline): SGDLS, YYNGEE. This CDR3 has 15 residues. V was pared by 2 bases and J by 3 bases, with 12 bases between. The CDR3 DNA follows: TGTGCCAGCAGCGTGCGTGGCGAGGTCAAAAACATTCAGTACTTC. The encoded protein is CASSVRGEVKNIQYF. Complete variable domain (other parts from reference TRBV9 and TRBJ2-4): DSGVTQTPKHLITATGQRVTLRCSPRSGDLSVYWYQQSLDQGLQFLIQYYNGEERAKGNILERFSAQQFPDLHSELNLSSLELGDSALYFCASSVRGEVKNIQYFGAGTRLSVL.

V is TRBV5-1 and J is TRBJ2-3, with a possible D match to TRBD2 (7 bases). The germline gives CDR1 SGHRS, CDR2 YFSETQ. The ends were cut back, 2 bases at V and 1 base at J, with 17 bases in the middle. This CDR3 is 17 amino acids long. CDR3 nucleotides: TGCGCCAGCAGCTTAGGCGGGGGCCTAGCGGGCACAGATACGCAGTATTTT. Its translation is CASSLGGGLAGTDTQYF.

This clone was recorded only once. The chain carries TRBV7-3 and TRBJ2-2; TRBD2 aligns across 10 bases. Germline lookup yields CDR1 SGHTA and CDR2 FQGTGA. Trimming removed 3 bases from V and 6 bases from J; junction bases left unmatched: 4. This CDR3 comprises 15 residues. The CDR3 is CASSLLAGVPGELFF. The CDR3 DNA reads TGTGCCAGCAGCTTGCTAGCGGGGGTTCCCGGGGAGCTGTTTTTT.

This clone has more than one count but fewer than ten. The V gene is TRBV15, the J gene TRBJ1-5; a weak D match, TRBD1 (6 bases). The V and J ends lost 3 bases and 7 bases respectively, with 13 bases between them. The CDR3 extends over 14 amino acids. CDR1 and CDR2 (germline): LNHNV, YYDKDF (reference sequence). For the CDR3, the DNA is TGTGCCACCAGCAGCGCGGGGGGCGGCCAGCCCCAGCATTTT. Its protein is CATSSAGGGQPQHF.

The rearrangement links TRBV29-1 to TRBJ1-2; D gene unclear. Trimming pared 6 bases from V and 2 bases from J, leaving 10 bases between. The CDR3 is 12 residues long. Germline V gene lookup returns CDR1 SQVTM and CDR2 ANQGSEA. The DNA for the CDR3 is TGCAGCGTCCCCCACTTAAACTATGGCTACACCTTC. This encodes CSVPHLNYGYTF.